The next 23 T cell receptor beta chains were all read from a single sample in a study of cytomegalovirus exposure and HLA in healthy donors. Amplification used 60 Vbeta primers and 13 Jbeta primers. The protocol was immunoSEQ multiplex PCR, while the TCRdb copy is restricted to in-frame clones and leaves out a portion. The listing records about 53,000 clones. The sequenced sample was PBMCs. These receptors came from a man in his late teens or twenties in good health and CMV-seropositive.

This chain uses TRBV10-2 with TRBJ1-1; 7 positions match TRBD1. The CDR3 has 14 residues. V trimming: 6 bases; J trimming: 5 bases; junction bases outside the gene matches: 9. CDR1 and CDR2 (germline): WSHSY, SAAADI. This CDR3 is CASREGTDKTEAFF. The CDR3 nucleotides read TGCGCCAGCAGGGAGGGGACAGATAAAACTGAAGCTTTCTTT.

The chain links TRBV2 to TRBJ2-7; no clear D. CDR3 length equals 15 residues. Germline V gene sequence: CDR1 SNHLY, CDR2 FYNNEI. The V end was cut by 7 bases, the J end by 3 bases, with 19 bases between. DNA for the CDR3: TGTGCCAGCATCCAGGCTTCTTGGTCCCTCTACGAGCAGTACTTC. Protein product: CASIQASWSLYEQYF. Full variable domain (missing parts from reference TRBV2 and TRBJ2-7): EPEVTQTPSHQVTQMGQEVILRCVPISNHLYFYWYRQILGQKVEFLVSFYNNEISEKSEIFDDQFSVERPDGSNFTLKIRSTKLEDSAMYFCASIQASWSLYEQYFGPGTRLTVT.

The DNA for the CDR3 is TGTGCCAGCAGCGAGGGAGATACGCAGTATTTT. The encoded protein is CASSEGDTQYF. The chain employs TRBV7-9 and TRBJ2-3; tentative D call: TRBD2 (5 bases). Germline assignment: CDR1 SEHNR and CDR2 FQNEAQ (reference sequence). Trimming stripped 5 bases from V and 5 bases from J, with 5 bases between. The CDR3 is 11 amino acids.

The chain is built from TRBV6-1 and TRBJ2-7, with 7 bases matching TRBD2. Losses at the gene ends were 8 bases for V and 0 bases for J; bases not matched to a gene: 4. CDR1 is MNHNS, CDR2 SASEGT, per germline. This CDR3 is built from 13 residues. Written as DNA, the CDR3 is TGTGCCAGCGTTGCTAGCGGCTCCTACGAGCAGTACTTC. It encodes CASVASGSYEQYF.

In DNA form, the CDR3 reads TGTGCCAGCAGCTTTTGGGGAGGGGAGACCCAGTACTTC. Protein: CASSFWGGETQYF. The chain couples TRBV5-6 to TRBJ2-5, with 7 bases that match TRBD2. CDR1 is SGHDT, CDR2 YYEEEE, per germline. V shed 2 bases and J 5 bases; nucleotides not matched to a gene: 3. The CDR3 extends over 13 amino acids.

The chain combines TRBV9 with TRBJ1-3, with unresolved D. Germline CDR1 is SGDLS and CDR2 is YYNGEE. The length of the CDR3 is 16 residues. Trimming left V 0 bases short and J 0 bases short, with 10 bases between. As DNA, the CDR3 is TGTGCCAGCAGCGTAGAGTCCAGACTCTCTGGAAACACCATATATTTT. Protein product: CASSVESRLSGNTIYF.

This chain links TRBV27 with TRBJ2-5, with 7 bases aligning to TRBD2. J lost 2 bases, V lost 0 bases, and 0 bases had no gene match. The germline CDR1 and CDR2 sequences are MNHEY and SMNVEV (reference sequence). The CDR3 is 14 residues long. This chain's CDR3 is CASSLSREQETQYF. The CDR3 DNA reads TGTGCCAGCAGTTTATCGCGGGAGCAAGAGACCCAGTACTTC.

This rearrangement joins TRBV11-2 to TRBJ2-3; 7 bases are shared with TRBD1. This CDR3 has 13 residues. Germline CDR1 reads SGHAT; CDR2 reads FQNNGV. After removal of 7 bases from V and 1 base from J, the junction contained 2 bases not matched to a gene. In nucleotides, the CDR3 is TGTGCCAGCACCGGACAGGGCACAGATACGCAGTATTTT. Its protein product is CASTGQGTDTQYF. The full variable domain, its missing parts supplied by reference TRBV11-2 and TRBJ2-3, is EAGVAQSPRYKIIEKRQSVAFWCNPISGHATLYWYQQILGQGPKLLIQFQNNGVVDDSQLPKDRFSAERLKGVDSTLKIQPAKLEDSAVYLCASTGQGTDTQYFGPGTRLTVL.

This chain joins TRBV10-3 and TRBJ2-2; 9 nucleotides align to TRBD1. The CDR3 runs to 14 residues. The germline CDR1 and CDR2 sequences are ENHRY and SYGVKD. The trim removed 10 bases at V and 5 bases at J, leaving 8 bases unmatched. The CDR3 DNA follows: TGTGCCACCGGACAGGGGCTGGGGACCGGGGAGCTGTTTTTT. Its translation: CATGQGLGTGELFF.

This CDR3 reads CASSVVSGLAHHEQFF. CDR3 nucleotides: TGTGCCAGCAGCGTAGTATCGGGACTAGCGCACCATGAGCAGTTCTTC. The chain recombines TRBV9 with TRBJ2-1, with 10 bases aligning to TRBD2. The CDR3 length is 16 residues. The V segment lost 0 bases and the J segment 8 bases; nucleotides outside the gene matches: 8. Per the germline V gene, CDR1 is SGDLS and CDR2 is YYNGEE.

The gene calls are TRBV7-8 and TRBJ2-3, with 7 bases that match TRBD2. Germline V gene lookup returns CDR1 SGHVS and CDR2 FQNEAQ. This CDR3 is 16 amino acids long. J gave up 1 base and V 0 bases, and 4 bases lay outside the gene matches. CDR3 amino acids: CASSLAVGGGTDTQYF. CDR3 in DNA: TGTGCCAGCAGCTTAGCAGTTGGGGGGGGCACAGATACGCAGTATTTT.

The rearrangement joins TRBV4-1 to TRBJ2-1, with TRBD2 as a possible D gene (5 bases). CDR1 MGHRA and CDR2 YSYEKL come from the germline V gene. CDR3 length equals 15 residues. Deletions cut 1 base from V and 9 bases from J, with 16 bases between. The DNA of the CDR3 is TGCGCCAGCAGCCAAGGAAACGGGCCCAGCGGTGAGCAGTTCTTC. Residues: CASSQGNGPSGEQFF.

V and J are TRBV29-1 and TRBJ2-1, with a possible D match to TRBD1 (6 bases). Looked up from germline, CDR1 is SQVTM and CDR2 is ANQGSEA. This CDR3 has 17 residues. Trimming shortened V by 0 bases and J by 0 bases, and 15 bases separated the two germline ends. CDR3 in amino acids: CSVEDTGGRSSYNEQFF. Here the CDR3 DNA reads TGCAGCGTTGAAGATACTGGGGGCCGTAGCTCCTACAATGAGCAGTTCTTC.

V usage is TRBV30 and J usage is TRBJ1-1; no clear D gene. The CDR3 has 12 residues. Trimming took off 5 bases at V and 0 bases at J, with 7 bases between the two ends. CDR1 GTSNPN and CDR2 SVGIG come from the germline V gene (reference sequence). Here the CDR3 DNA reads TGTGCCTGGGCGGTAATGAACACTGAAGCTTTCTTT. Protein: CAWAVMNTEAFF.

CDR3 DNA: TGTGCCAGTAGGGAGGGATACGGTTACGAGCAGTACTTC. This sequence encodes CASREGYGYEQYF. The chain carries TRBV19 and TRBJ2-7; a possible D gene is TRBD2 (6 bases). V dropped 6 bases and J dropped 4 bases, with 13 bases sitting between them. The length of the CDR3 is 13 residues. Germline loops: CDR1 LNHDA, CDR2 SQIVND (reference sequence).

CDR3 sequence reads: CAWATGADYEQYF. The DNA for the CDR3 is TGTGCCTGGGCGACAGGGGCGGACTACGAGCAGTACTTC. This chain joins TRBV30 and TRBJ2-7; 8 bases are a match to TRBD1. Germline loops: CDR1 GTSNPN, CDR2 SVGIG (reference sequence). With V trimmed by 5 bases and J by 3 bases, 6 bases remained unmatched. This CDR3 contains 13 residues.

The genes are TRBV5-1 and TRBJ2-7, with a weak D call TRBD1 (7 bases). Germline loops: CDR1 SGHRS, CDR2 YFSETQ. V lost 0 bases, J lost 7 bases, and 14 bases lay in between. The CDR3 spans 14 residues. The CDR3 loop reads CASSLGGGAGEQYF. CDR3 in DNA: TGCGCCAGCAGCTTGGGAGGGGGCGCGGGGGAGCAGTACTTC. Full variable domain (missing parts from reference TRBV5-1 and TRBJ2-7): KAGVTQTPRYLIKTRGQQVTLSCSPISGHRSVSWYQQTPGQGLQFLFEYFSETQRNKGNFPGRFSGRQFSNSRSEMNVSTLELGDSALYLCASSLGGGAGEQYFGPGTRLTVT.

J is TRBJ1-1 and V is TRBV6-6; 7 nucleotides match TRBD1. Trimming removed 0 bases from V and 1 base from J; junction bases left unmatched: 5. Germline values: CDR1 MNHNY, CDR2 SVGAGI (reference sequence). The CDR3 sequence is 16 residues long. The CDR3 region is CASSYSGDSWNTEAFF. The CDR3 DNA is TGTGCCAGCAGTTACTCAGGGGACAGTTGGAACACTGAAGCTTTCTTT.

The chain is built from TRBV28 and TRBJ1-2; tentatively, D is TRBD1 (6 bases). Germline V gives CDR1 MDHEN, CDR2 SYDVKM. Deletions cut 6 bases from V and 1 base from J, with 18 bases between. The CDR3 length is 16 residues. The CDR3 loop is CASRQLTGTFNYGYTF. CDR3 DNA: TGTGCCAGCAGGCAGCTAACAGGGACCTTTAACTATGGCTACACCTTC.

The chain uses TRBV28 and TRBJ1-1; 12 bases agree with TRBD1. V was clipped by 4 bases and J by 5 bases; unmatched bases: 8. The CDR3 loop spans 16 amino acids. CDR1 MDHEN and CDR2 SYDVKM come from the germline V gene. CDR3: CASSSPGQGARTEAFF. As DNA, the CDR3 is TGTGCCAGCAGTTCGCCGGGACAGGGGGCTCGAACTGAAGCTTTCTTT.

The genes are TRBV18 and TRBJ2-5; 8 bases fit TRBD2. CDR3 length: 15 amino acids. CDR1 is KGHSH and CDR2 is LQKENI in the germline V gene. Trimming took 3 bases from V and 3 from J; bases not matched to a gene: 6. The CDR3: CASSPPTSAKETQYF. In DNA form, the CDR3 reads TGTGCCAGCTCACCGCCGACTAGCGCAAAAGAGACCCAGTACTTC. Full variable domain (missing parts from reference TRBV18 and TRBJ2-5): NAGVMQNPRHLVRRRGQEARLRCSPMKGHSHVYWYRQLPEEGLKFMVYLQKENIIDESGMPKERFSAEFPKEGPSILRIQQVVRGDSAAYFCASSPPTSAKETQYFGPGTRLLVL.

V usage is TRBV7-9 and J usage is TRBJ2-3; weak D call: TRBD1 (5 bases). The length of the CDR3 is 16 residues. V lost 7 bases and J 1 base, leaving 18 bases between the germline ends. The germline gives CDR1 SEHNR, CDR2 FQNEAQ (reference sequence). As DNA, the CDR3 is TGTGCCAGCATCCCTGGTAGCAGGGATGGCACAGATACGCAGTATTTT. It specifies CASIPGSRDGTDTQYF.

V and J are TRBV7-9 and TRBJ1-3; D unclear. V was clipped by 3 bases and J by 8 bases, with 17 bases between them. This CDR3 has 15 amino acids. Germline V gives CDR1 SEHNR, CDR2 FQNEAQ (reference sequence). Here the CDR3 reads CASSFEYGPGYTIYF. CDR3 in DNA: TGTGCCAGCAGCTTTGAGTATGGGCCGGGATACACCATATATTTT.